The 8 T cell receptor beta chains below come from one sample, sequenced in a study of blood T cell repertoires in COVID-19. Measured with immunoSEQ multiplex PCR; TCRdb has only the in-frame clones, and not every one. The table has about 160,000 clones, approximately 87% seen once. The sample consisted of peripheral blood. The receptors shown here come from a woman in her seventies with COVID-19, enrolled during active disease.

The chain employs TRBV7-8 and TRBJ2-2, with 11 bases fitting TRBD1. V shed 4 bases and J 6 bases; nucleotides not matched to a gene: 4. The germline V gene has CDR1 SGHVS and CDR2 FQNEAQ. The CDR3 contains 15 residues. CDR3 DNA: TGTGCCAGCAGCTGGCCGGGACAGGGGGCCGGGGAGCTGTTTTTT. It translates to CASSWPGQGAGELFF.

The rearrangement uses TRBV28 and TRBJ2-7; 11 positions agree with TRBD2. V was clipped by 4 bases and J by 2 bases; unmatched bases: 4. The CDR3 consists of 15 residues. Germline loops: CDR1 MDHEN, CDR2 SYDVKM. Here the CDR3 DNA reads TGTGCCAGCAGTTCAACTAGCGGGGGACCCTACGAGCAGTACTTC. This codes for CASSSTSGGPYEQYF.

This clone was observed a single time. This chain joins TRBV28 and TRBJ2-1; TRBD2 matches 9 bases. The CDR3 spans 14 residues. Germline trimming cut 6 bases from V and 8 bases from J; bases unmatched to any gene: 8. CDR1 and CDR2 (germline): MDHEN, SYDVKM. CDR3: CASRKAGGLYEQFF. In DNA form, the CDR3 reads TGTGCCAGCAGAAAAGCGGGGGGCCTATATGAGCAGTTCTTC.

This chain connects TRBV7-2 to TRBJ1-1, with D unclear. Trimming removed 0 bases from V and 1 base from J, with 12 bases in between. Germline V gene sequence: CDR1 SGHTA, CDR2 FQGNSA. The CDR3 spans 16 residues. The CDR3: CASSLAAGLRNTEAFF. The CDR3 DNA is TGTGCCAGCAGCTTAGCGGCCGGACTAAGGAACACTGAAGCTTTCTTT.

Here the CDR3 DNA reads TGTGCCAGCAAATCTTCGACAGGGTTGAACTATGGCTACACCTTC. Encoded protein: CASKSSTGLNYGYTF. V and J are TRBV27 and TRBJ1-2; 7 bases line up with TRBD1. The V gene's germline CDR1 is MNHEY and CDR2 SMNVEV (reference sequence). CDR3 length: 15 amino acids. Trimming cost V 7 bases and J 2 bases; bases outside gene matches: 10.

This clone has only one observation. The chain carries TRBV4-1 and TRBJ2-1, with 7 bases aligning to TRBD1. The CDR3 has 15 amino acids. The V gene end was trimmed by 0 bases and the J gene end by 9 bases; junction bases not matched to a gene: 8. CDR1 MGHRA and CDR2 YSYEKL come from the germline V gene. CDR3 sequence: CASSQEGRGRGEQFF. The CDR3 DNA reads TGCGCCAGCAGCCAAGAGGGAAGGGGGCGCGGTGAGCAGTTCTTC.

The chain carries TRBV7-2 and TRBJ2-1; tentatively, D is TRBD2 (5 bases). Germline V CDR1 and CDR2: SGHTA, FQGNSA. The CDR3 loop spans 14 amino acids. The V end was cut by 3 bases, the J end by 6 bases, with 12 bases between. In DNA form, the CDR3 reads TGTGCCAGCAGCTTCAGGCTAGGAGGCAATGAGCAGTTCTTC. This codes for CASSFRLGGNEQFF.

This chain links TRBV28 with TRBJ2-7; D is perhaps TRBD2 (7 bases). Per germline, CDR1 MDHEN and CDR2 SYDVKM. The length of the CDR3 is 14 residues. Trimming took 6 bases from V and 5 from J, leaving 17 bases between them. CDR3: CASSGGRFSNEQYF. The CDR3 DNA reads TGTGCCAGCAGCGGGGGGCGCTTCAGCAACGAGCAGTACTTC.